This is a list of T cell receptor beta chains from one sample in a study of T cell clonotyping in hematopoietic cell transplantation. Profiled with immunoSEQ multiplex PCR; TCRdb holds only in-frame clones, not every one. The sample carries 5,500 to 8,500 clones, approximately 87% recorded once. This specimen consisted of PBMCs, obtained 100 days after allogeneic stem cell transplant. The receptors were gathered from a male patient between 45 and 59 years old who had an allogeneic stem cell transplant from a related donor, so the T cells may come from the graft donor. Some clones in this sample may be carry-over from other donors' samples. The CDR3 runs from the conserved cysteine through the conserved F or W. Fields, in order: J gene, V gene, D gene, clone size, CDR3 protein, CDR3 DNA. The D gene is left open where the match is weak. Clone size is stated in some rows and not others, as once, few, many or a class when expanded.

j_gene: TRBJ1-5
v_gene: TRBV6-5
d_gene: NA
abundance: NA
CDR3aa: CASSYSRVNQPQHF
CDR3nt: TGTGCCAGCAGTTACTCGCGGGTCAATCAGCCCCAGCATTTT

j_gene: TRBJ1-2
v_gene: TRBV6-6
d_gene: NA
abundance: NA
CDR3aa: CASTPGYGYTF
CDR3nt: TGTGCCAGCACCCCGGGGTATGGCTACACCTTC

j_gene: TRBJ1-6
v_gene: TRBV15
d_gene: NA
abundance: NA
CDR3aa: CATSRDRSLDSYNSPLHF
CDR3nt: TGTGCCACCAGCAGAGATCGAAGCTTGGATTCCTATAATTCACCCCTCCACTTT

j_gene: TRBJ1-2
v_gene: TRBV19
d_gene: NA
abundance: NA
CDR3aa: CASSLEALDGYTF
CDR3nt: TGTGCCAGTTCCCTAGAGGCCCTGGATGGCTACACCTTC

j_gene: TRBJ2-7
v_gene: TRBV5-6
d_gene: NA
abundance: NA
CDR3aa: CASSFPNSYEQYF
CDR3nt: TGTGCCAGCAGCTTCCCGAACTCCTACGAGCAGTACTTC

j_gene: TRBJ2-3
v_gene: TRBV6-6
d_gene: NA
abundance: NA
CDR3aa: CASSNRGAVPDTQYF
CDR3nt: TGTGCCAGCAGCAACCGGGGGGCGGTGCCAGATACGCAGTATTTT

j_gene: TRBJ1-2
v_gene: TRBV7-9
d_gene: NA
abundance: NA
CDR3aa: CASSLSPNYGYTF
CDR3nt: TGTGCCAGCAGCTTAAGCCCGAACTATGGCTACACCTTC

j_gene: TRBJ2-5
v_gene: TRBV9
d_gene: TRBD1
abundance: NA
CDR3aa: CASSPGTGDVETQYF
CDR3nt: TGTGCCAGCAGCCCAGGGACAGGGGATGTCGAGACCCAGTACTTC

j_gene: TRBJ2-7
v_gene: TRBV5-1
d_gene: TRBD1
abundance: NA
CDR3aa: CASSLRQGSYEQYF
CDR3nt: TGCGCCAGCAGCTTAAGACAGGGTTCCTACGAGCAGTACTTC

j_gene: TRBJ2-5
v_gene: TRBV1
d_gene: NA
abundance: once
CDR3aa: CTSSQFAGAEWETQYF
CDR3nt: TGCACCAGCAGCCAATTTGCGGGAGCTGAGTGGGAGACCCAGTACTTC

j_gene: TRBJ2-1
v_gene: TRBV6-6
d_gene: NA
abundance: NA
CDR3aa: CASSASAYNEQFF
CDR3nt: TGTGCCAGCAGTGCGAGCGCGTACAATGAGCAGTTCTTC

j_gene: TRBJ1-1
v_gene: TRBV7-2
d_gene: NA
abundance: NA
CDR3aa: CASSPYQGSNTEAFF
CDR3nt: TGTGCCAGCAGCCCGTATCAGGGGTCGAACACTGAAGCTTTCTTT

j_gene: TRBJ2-7
v_gene: TRBV7-2
d_gene: NA
abundance: NA
CDR3aa: CASSPSGTGASYEQYF
CDR3nt: TGTGCTAGCAGCCCTAGCGGGACAGGGGCCTCCTACGAGCAGTACTTC

j_gene: TRBJ2-1
v_gene: TRBV4-1
d_gene: NA
abundance: NA
CDR3aa: CASSQDTRDSYNEQFF
CDR3nt: TGCGCCAGCAGCCAAGATACCCGGGACTCCTACAATGAGCAGTTCTTC

j_gene: TRBJ2-7
v_gene: TRBV4-1
d_gene: NA
abundance: NA
CDR3aa: CASSQDRLADYEQYF
CDR3nt: TGCGCCAGCAGCCAAGATCGGTTAGCCGATTACGAGCAGTACTTC

j_gene: TRBJ2-7
v_gene: TRBV10-1
d_gene: NA
abundance: few
CDR3aa: CASSPGTNYEQYF
CDR3nt: TGCGCCAGCAGCCCCGGGACAAATTACGAGCAGTACTTC

j_gene: TRBJ2-5
v_gene: TRBV7-9
d_gene: TRBD2
abundance: NA
CDR3aa: CASSFSGRVETQYF
CDR3nt: TGTGCCAGCAGCTTTAGCGGGAGGGTGGAGACCCAGTACTTC

j_gene: TRBJ2-1
v_gene: TRBV27
d_gene: NA
abundance: NA
CDR3aa: CASSLSAFSYNEQFF
CDR3nt: TGTGCCAGCAGTTTATCCGCATTCTCCTACAATGAGCAGTTCTTC

j_gene: TRBJ2-5
v_gene: TRBV5-6
d_gene: TRBD1
abundance: once
CDR3aa: CASSLGVGTGGETQYF
CDR3nt: TGTGCCAGCAGCCTGGGAGTGGGGACAGGGGGGGAGACCCAGTACTTC

j_gene: TRBJ2-7
v_gene: TRBV5-1
d_gene: TRBD1
abundance: NA
CDR3aa: CASSIGGQDLFEQYF
CDR3nt: TGCGCCAGCAGTATCGGGGGACAGGATTTATTTGAGCAGTACTTC

j_gene: TRBJ2-2
v_gene: TRBV29-1
d_gene: NA
abundance: NA
CDR3aa: CSVERFTGELFF
CDR3nt: TGCAGCGTTGAAAGATTCACCGGGGAGCTGTTTTTT

j_gene: TRBJ2-7
v_gene: TRBV19
d_gene: TRBD1
abundance: NA
CDR3aa: CASRQGAGGEQYF
CDR3nt: TGTGCCAGTAGACAGGGGGCAGGTGGCGAGCAGTACTTC

j_gene: TRBJ2-7
v_gene: TRBV7-2
d_gene: NA
abundance: NA
CDR3aa: CASSLEADSYEQYF
CDR3nt: TGTGCCAGCAGCTTAGAGGCGGACTCCTACGAGCAGTACTTC

j_gene: TRBJ2-3
v_gene: TRBV7-9
d_gene: TRBD1
abundance: once
CDR3aa: CASSPGGNTDTQYF
CDR3nt: TGTGCCAGCAGCCCAGGGGGAAACACAGATACGCAGTATTTT

j_gene: TRBJ1-1
v_gene: TRBV6-5
d_gene: NA
abundance: NA
CDR3aa: CASSYSRIPNTEAFF
CDR3nt: TGTGCCAGCAGTTACTCGAGAATCCCGAACACTGAAGCTTTCTTT

j_gene: TRBJ1-1
v_gene: TRBV29-1
d_gene: TRBD1
abundance: NA
CDR3aa: CSVVRGGGAGTEAFF
CDR3nt: TGCAGCGTTGTAAGGGGAGGGGGCGCGGGCACTGAAGCTTTCTTT

j_gene: TRBJ1-2
v_gene: TRBV4-3
d_gene: TRBD1
abundance: NA
CDR3aa: CASSQGGQGAFNYGYTF
CDR3nt: TGCGCCAGCAGCCAAGGGGGACAGGGGGCCTTTAACTATGGCTACACCTTC

j_gene: TRBJ1-5
v_gene: TRBV6-1
d_gene: TRBD1
abundance: few
CDR3aa: CASSVGGGQPQHF
CDR3nt: TGTGCCAGCAGTGTAGGGGGCGGGCAGCCCCAGCATTTT

j_gene: TRBJ2-3
v_gene: TRBV10-1
d_gene: TRBD2
abundance: once
CDR3aa: CASSGGLPTDTQYF
CDR3nt: TGCGCCAGCAGCGGGGGACTACCAACAGATACGCAGTATTTT

j_gene: TRBJ1-1
v_gene: TRBV6-5
d_gene: NA
abundance: NA
CDR3aa: CASSYPNTEAFF
CDR3nt: TGTGCCAGCAGTTACCCGAACACTGAAGCTTTCTTT

j_gene: TRBJ2-7
v_gene: TRBV5-1
d_gene: NA
abundance: NA
CDR3aa: CASSLLDSYEQYF
CDR3nt: TGCGCCAGCAGCTTGCTCGACAGCTACGAGCAGTACTTC

j_gene: TRBJ1-1
v_gene: TRBV28
d_gene: TRBD1
abundance: NA
CDR3aa: CASSLGRGDTEAFF
CDR3nt: TGTGCCAGCAGTTTAGGCAGGGGGGACACTGAAGCTTTCTTT

j_gene: TRBJ1-5
v_gene: TRBV10-3
d_gene: TRBD1
abundance: NA
CDR3aa: CAISGQGASSNQPQHF
CDR3nt: TGTGCCATCAGCGGACAGGGGGCATCTAGCAATCAGCCCCAGCATTTT

j_gene: TRBJ2-1
v_gene: TRBV5-6
d_gene: NA
abundance: NA
CDR3aa: CASSVGTVYRYNEQFF
CDR3nt: TGTGCCAGCAGCGTCGGGACCGTCTACCGCTACAATGAGCAGTTCTTC

j_gene: TRBJ2-1
v_gene: TRBV7-3
d_gene: TRBD1
abundance: NA
CDR3aa: CASSYQTGDEQFF
CDR3nt: TGTGCCAGCAGCTACCAGACAGGGGATGAGCAGTTCTTC

j_gene: TRBJ1-2
v_gene: TRBV6-5
d_gene: NA
abundance: NA
CDR3aa: CASSWGGYGYTF
CDR3nt: TGTGCCAGCAGTTGGGGCGGCTATGGCTACACCTTC

j_gene: TRBJ2-7
v_gene: TRBV19
d_gene: NA
abundance: NA
CDR3aa: CASSIGPYEQYF
CDR3nt: TGTGCCAGTAGTATAGGACCCTACGAGCAGTACTTC

j_gene: TRBJ1-2
v_gene: TRBV29-1
d_gene: TRBD1
abundance: few
CDR3aa: CSVESAHRGDGYTF
CDR3nt: TGCAGCGTTGAGTCGGCGCACAGGGGGGATGGCTACACCTTC

j_gene: TRBJ1-5
v_gene: TRBV25-1
d_gene: NA
abundance: NA
CDR3aa: CASSAGIGNQPQHF
CDR3nt: TGTGCCAGCAGTGCCGGGATCGGGAATCAGCCCCAGCATTTT

j_gene: TRBJ2-3
v_gene: TRBV1
d_gene: NA
abundance: NA
CDR3aa: CTSRTSGGPSTDTQYF
CDR3nt: TGCACCAGCAGGACTAGCGGGGGGCCGAGCACAGATACGCAGTATTTT

j_gene: TRBJ1-4
v_gene: TRBV28
d_gene: NA
abundance: NA
CDR3aa: CASSLAGATNEKLFF
CDR3nt: TGTGCCAGCAGTCTAGCAGGGGCAACTAATGAAAAACTGTTTTTT

j_gene: TRBJ2-5
v_gene: TRBV19
d_gene: NA
abundance: NA
CDR3aa: CASSKAFQETQYF
CDR3nt: TGTGCCAGTAGTAAGGCTTTCCAAGAGACCCAGTACTTC

j_gene: TRBJ2-3
v_gene: TRBV6-5
d_gene: NA
abundance: NA
CDR3aa: CASSVQSTDTQYF
CDR3nt: TGTGCCAGCAGTGTACAGAGCACAGATACGCAGTATTTT

j_gene: TRBJ2-7
v_gene: TRBV30
d_gene: NA
abundance: once
CDR3aa: CAWSVLGSYEQYF
CDR3nt: TGTGCCTGGAGTGTACTGGGGTCCTACGAGCAGTACTTC